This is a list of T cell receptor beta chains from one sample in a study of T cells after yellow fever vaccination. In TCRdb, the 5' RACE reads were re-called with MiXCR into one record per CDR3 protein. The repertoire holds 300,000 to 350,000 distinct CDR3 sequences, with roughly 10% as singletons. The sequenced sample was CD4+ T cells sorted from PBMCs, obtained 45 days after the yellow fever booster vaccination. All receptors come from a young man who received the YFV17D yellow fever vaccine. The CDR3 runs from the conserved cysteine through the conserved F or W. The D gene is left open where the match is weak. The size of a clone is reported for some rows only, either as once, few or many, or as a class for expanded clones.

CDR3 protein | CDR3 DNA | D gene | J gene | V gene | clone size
CATSDAFGEQFF | TGTGCCACCAGTGATGCCTTTGGGGAGCAGTTCTTC | NA | TRBJ2-1 | TRBV24-1 | many
CASRPPGIYLSGANVLTF | TGTGCCAGCAGGCCCCCCGGGATTTACCTCTCTGGGGCCAACGTCCTGACTTTC | NA | TRBJ2-6 | TRBV6-2/TRBV6-3 | NA
CASSYAVAGGRREQFF | TGTGCCAGCAGTTACGCCGTCGCGGGGGGGCGTCGTGAGCAGTTCTTC | TRBD2 | TRBJ2-1 | TRBV6-5 | NA
CASSFGTDQPQHF | TGTGCCAGCAGCTTCGGCACCGATCAGCCCCAGCATTTT | NA | TRBJ1-5 | TRBV5-5 | NA
CSVEIGANTGELFF | TGCAGCGTTGAAATTGGGGCGAACACCGGGGAGCTGTTTTTT | NA | TRBJ2-2 | TRBV29-1 | NA
CSAGRDRGQETQYF | TGCAGTGCCGGGAGGGACAGGGGGCAGGAGACCCAGTACTTC | TRBD1 | TRBJ2-5 | TRBV20-1 | few
CASSSLGAGELFF | TGTGCCAGCAGTTCCCTCGGCGCCGGGGAGCTGTTTTTT | NA | TRBJ2-2 | TRBV6-5 | few
CASSPWDRGYGYTF | TGTGCCAGCAGCCCCTGGGATAGGGGGTACGGCTACACCTTC | NA | TRBJ1-2 | TRBV12-3/TRBV12-4 | few
CASSPPHIGQAKNIQYF | TGTGCCAGCTCACCACCACACATTGGGCAGGCCAAAAACATTCAGTACTTC | NA | TRBJ2-4 | TRBV18 | NA
CASSFETKGNTIYF | TGTGCCAGCAGTTTCGAGACCAAAGGAAACACCATATATTTT | NA | TRBJ1-3 | TRBV12-3/TRBV12-4 | NA
CSAGLAGRQETQYF | TGCAGTGCTGGACTAGCGGGTCGTCAAGAGACCCAGTACTTC | TRBD2 | TRBJ2-5 | TRBV20-1 | few
CASSPRAGTEAFF | TGTGCCAGCTCACCCAGGGCTGGCACTGAAGCTTTCTTT | NA | TRBJ1-1 | TRBV18 | NA
CASSWTLPTDTQYF | TGTGCCAGCAGCTGGACGCTTCCCACAGATACGCAGTATTTT | NA | TRBJ2-3 | TRBV7-9 | NA